Below, one T cell receptor (beta chain) is given with its context. Its matching antigen is unknown. The entry originates in a study of T cells in localized non-small cell lung cancer. TCRdb keeps only in-frame clones here, not all; method: immunoSEQ multiplex PCR. The data contain about 5,400 clones, less than 40% of them seen just once; the ten biggest clones take up more than 7.5%. Germline-derived CDR1 and CDR2 are MNHGY and SAAAGT. The junction had 2 bases not matched to a gene; V was cut back by 3 bases and J by 1 base. This CDR3 spans 14 amino acids. Whole-study results and caveats: Tumor samples were not multi-region, leaving intratumor heterogeneity unexcluded. Median detection of top 100 tumor clones in adjacent lung was roughly 61 clones. Uninvolved adjacent lung showed peak T cell clonality, exceeding tumor. Density of T cells in blood, when higher, went with longer overall survival.

The chain combines TRBV6-8 with TRBJ2-5, with 7 bases that match TRBD2. Sequences were derived from lung tumor tissue, sampled before any cancer treatment. The sequence was obtained from a male donor aged 60 or over with stage I squamous cell lung carcinoma. The CDR3 here is CASSYLAGQETQYF. The CDR3 region has the DNA TGTGCCAGCAGTTATTTAGCGGGCCAAGAGACCCAGTACTTC.